What follows are 24 T cell receptor beta chains derived from one specimen sequenced in a study of blood T cell repertoires in COVID-19. TCRdb keeps only in-frame clones here, not all; method: immunoSEQ multiplex PCR. The sample includes 350,000 to 550,000 clones, about 89% of them seen just once. The specimen was peripheral blood. These receptors originate from a woman under 40 with acute or convalescent COVID-19.

The rearrangement uses TRBV9 and TRBJ1-2, with D tentatively TRBD1 (5 bases). Per germline, CDR1 SGDLS and CDR2 YYNGEE. Deletions cut 0 bases from V and 8 bases from J, with 11 bases between. The CDR3 contains 13 residues. The CDR3, as DNA: TGTGCCAGCAGCGTAGAGGGGTTATCGGGCTACACCTTC. Amino acids: CASSVEGLSGYTF.

This chain uses TRBV30 with TRBJ1-2; D is ambiguous. Deletions cut 5 bases from V and 3 bases from J, with 13 bases between. The CDR3 runs to 13 residues. The germline CDR1 and CDR2 sequences are GTSNPN and SVGIG (reference sequence). The CDR3 nucleotides read TGTGCCTGGGCGCATACAGTAGACTATGGCTACACCTTC. It encodes CAWAHTVDYGYTF.

This chain links TRBV5-1 with TRBJ1-1; weak D call: TRBD1 (5 bases). V lost 0 bases to trimming and J lost 8 bases, with 11 bases between them. Germline V gene data show CDR1 as SGHRS and CDR2 as YFSETQ. The CDR3 has 13 residues. The CDR3 DNA follows: TGCGCCAGCAGCTTGGGAACAAACAGGGAAGCTTTCTTT. It encodes CASSLGTNREAFF. The full variable domain, rest sourced from reference TRBV5-1 and TRBJ1-1, is KAGVTQTPRYLIKTRGQQVTLSCSPISGHRSVSWYQQTPGQGLQFLFEYFSETQRNKGNFPGRFSGRQFSNSRSEMNVSTLELGDSALYLCASSLGTNREAFFGQGTRLTVV.

The chain has TRBV14 and TRBJ1-3, with D possibly TRBD1 on 6 matching bases. The CDR3 covers 17 residues. The V gene lost 5 bases and the J gene lost 0 bases, with 17 bases spanning the gap. CDR1 is SGHDN and CDR2 is FVKESK in the germline V gene. The CDR3 region is CASSARLGASSGNTIYF. DNA of the CDR3: TGTGCCAGCAGCGCCCGGCTGGGGGCTTCCTCTGGAAACACCATATATTTT.

The chain uses TRBV6-5 and TRBJ1-2; D uncertain. The germline V gene encodes CDR1 MNHEY and CDR2 SVGAGI. V lost 6 bases, J lost 0 bases, and 11 bases lay in between. The CDR3 length is 14 residues. The CDR3 sequence: CASRAEGSNYGYTF. CDR3 nucleotide sequence: TGTGCCAGCAGGGCGGAGGGATCTAACTATGGCTACACCTTC.

V gene TRBV4-1 combines with J gene TRBJ2-7; D is perhaps TRBD2 (5 bases). Germline V lookup: CDR1 MGHRA, CDR2 YSYEKL. The CDR3 spans 15 residues. Trimming removed 0 bases at V and 6 bases at J, with 15 bases between. CDR3 protein: CASSQEVEGFFEQYF. The DNA for the CDR3 is TGCGCCAGCAGCCAAGAGGTCGAGGGATTTTTCGAGCAGTACTTC.

This chain connects TRBV2 to TRBJ1-2; 7 bases map to TRBD1. The germline CDR1 and CDR2 sequences are SNHLY and FYNNEI. Losses at the gene ends were 2 bases for V and 4 bases for J; bases not matched to a gene: 7. This CDR3 spans 15 amino acids. CDR3 residues: CASSETPTGLYGYTF. DNA for the CDR3: TGTGCCAGCAGTGAAACCCCGACAGGGCTCTATGGCTACACCTTC.

The V and J genes are TRBV12-3 or TRBV12-4 and TRBJ2-1; possible D gene TRBD2, 5 bases. Trimming removed 1 base from V and 6 bases from J, with 7 bases in between. This CDR3 is built from 13 residues. CDR3 amino acids: CASSLGRGNEQFF. The CDR3 bases are TGTGCCAGCAGTTTAGGTCGGGGCAATGAGCAGTTCTTC.

V gene TRBV3-1 (or the pseudogene TRBV3-2) combines with J gene TRBJ2-5; no firm D call. With 2 bases removed from V and 4 bases from J, the gap between germline ends came to 8 bases. Germline CDR1 reads LGHDT; CDR2 reads YNNKEL (reference sequence). The CDR3 length is 13 residues. The chain's CDR3 is CASSQKARETQYF. The CDR3 nucleotides read TGTGCCAGCAGCCAAAAAGCACGAGAGACCCAGTACTTC.

The chain carries TRBV25-1 and TRBJ2-7; possible D gene TRBD1, 6 bases. The CDR3 spans 13 residues. Trimming took off 10 bases at V and 2 bases at J, with 15 bases between the two ends. CDR1 and CDR2 (germline): MGHDK, SYGVNS. DNA of the CDR3: TGTGCCACCTTAGGACAGAAGACCTACGAGCAGTACTTC. This codes for CATLGQKTYEQYF.

V and J are TRBV7-8 and TRBJ2-1; D gene unclear. Germline V lookup: CDR1 SGHVS, CDR2 FQNEAQ. Trimming removed 1 base from V and 8 bases from J, with 15 bases in between. The CDR3 has 15 residues. The CDR3 reads CASSLGVAVVDEQFF. The CDR3 DNA reads as TGTGCCAGCAGCTTAGGAGTGGCGGTCGTTGATGAGCAGTTCTTC.

There are a few counts of this clone. V gene TRBV19 combines with J gene TRBJ2-1; 7 positions agree with TRBD1. Germline V gives CDR1 LNHDA, CDR2 SQIVND (reference sequence). J gave up 3 bases and V 2 bases, and 7 bases lay outside the gene matches. The CDR3 is 16 amino acids. CDR3 coding DNA: TGTGCCAGTAGTATAAGTGAAACAGGGGACTACAATGAGCAGTTCTTC. It yields the protein CASSISETGDYNEQFF.

The gene calls are TRBV13 and TRBJ1-2; 10 bases are a match to TRBD1. V gave up 4 bases and J gave up 3 bases; unmatched junction bases: 14. The CDR3 consists of 18 residues. CDR1 and CDR2 (germline): PRHDT, FYEKMQ (reference sequence). The CDR3 spells CASSSGLGQGILYYGYTF. CDR3 DNA sequence: TGTGCCAGCAGCTCCGGACTGGGACAGGGGATACTATACTATGGCTACACCTTC.

The genes are TRBV5-1 and TRBJ2-3; 10 bases map to TRBD2. V trimming: 2 bases; J trimming: 1 base; junction bases outside the gene matches: 4. Germline V gives CDR1 SGHRS, CDR2 YFSETQ. The CDR3 is 16 residues long. CDR3 protein: CASSFGTSGGTDTQYF. The CDR3 DNA is TGCGCCAGCAGCTTCGGTACTAGCGGGGGCACAGATACGCAGTATTTT.

The sample holds a few counts of this clone. V gene TRBV18 combines with J gene TRBJ2-2, with D perhaps matching TRBD1 (5 bases). The V end lost 4 bases, the J end lost 0 bases, and 12 bases lay between the germline ends. This CDR3 is built from 16 residues. The germline V gene encodes CDR1 KGHSH and CDR2 LQKENI. CDR3: CASSLYRTSNTGELFF. The DNA for the CDR3 is TGTGCCAGCTCACTGTACAGGACCTCGAACACCGGGGAGCTGTTTTTT.

This clone was seen a handful of times. V is TRBV4-1 and J is TRBJ2-7; a weak D match, TRBD1 (5 bases). Germline loops: CDR1 MGHRA, CDR2 YSYEKL. Deletions cut 0 bases from V and 6 bases from J, with 12 bases between. There are 14 residues in the CDR3. CDR3 amino acids: CASSQDVVRVEQYF. CDR3 DNA: TGCGCCAGCAGCCAAGATGTCGTCAGGGTCGAGCAGTACTTC.

This chain connects TRBV7-9 to TRBJ2-3, with 7 bases matching TRBD2. CDR3 size: 16 residues. With 5 bases clipped from V and 2 bases from J, the junction kept 10 bases outside the gene matches. Germline CDR1 is SEHNR and CDR2 is FQNEAQ (reference sequence). The DNA of the CDR3 is TGTGCCAGCAGCCGCCACGGGGGGTCCTACACAGATACGCAGTATTTT. Translating gives CASSRHGGSYTDTQYF.

The chain couples TRBV11-2 to TRBJ2-1; TRBD1 might be the D (6 bases). Trimming removed 2 bases at V and 1 base at J, with 12 bases between. Germline-derived CDR1 and CDR2 are SGHAT and FQNNGV. The CDR3 is 16 residues long. CDR3 in amino acids: CASSLRPDSSYNEQFF. The CDR3, as DNA: TGTGCCAGCAGCTTACGACCGGACAGTTCCTACAATGAGCAGTTCTTC.

This clone was seen more than once but under ten times. The rearrangement uses TRBV4-1 and TRBJ2-2; 9 positions match TRBD1. This CDR3 has 17 residues. Germline CDR1 MGHRA, CDR2 YSYEKL. Germline trimming cut 2 bases from V and 7 bases from J; bases unmatched to any gene: 11. CDR3 protein: CASSQQIGTGIVGELFF. The CDR3 region has the DNA TGCGCCAGCAGCCAACAAATTGGGACAGGGATTGTCGGGGAGCTGTTTTTT.

This chain uses TRBV5-1 with TRBJ1-3, with D possibly TRBD1 on 5 matching bases. The CDR3 is 14 amino acids. Germline V gene data show CDR1 as SGHRS and CDR2 as YFSETQ. Trimming pared 4 bases from V and 8 bases from J, leaving 16 bases between. The CDR3 protein is CASSPVPGEDTIYF. DNA of the CDR3: TGCGCCAGCAGCCCCGTTCCGGGGGAAGACACCATATATTTT.

This rearrangement joins TRBV30 to TRBJ2-5, with TRBD2 identical over 8 bases. Looked up from germline, CDR1 is GTSNPN and CDR2 is SVGIG (reference sequence). The ends lost 2 bases at V and 4 bases at J; junction bases unmatched: 6. The CDR3 loop spans 14 amino acids. The CDR3, as DNA: TGTGCCTGGAGTACTGTAGCGGGGCGAGAGACCCAGTACTTC. Translated: CAWSTVAGRETQYF.

This chain links TRBV9 with TRBJ2-3; 10 positions agree with TRBD2. From germline, CDR1 is SGDLS and CDR2 YYNGEE. This CDR3 has 14 amino acids. Trimming took 6 bases from V and 5 from J; bases not matched to a gene: 6. In DNA, the CDR3 is TGTGCCAGCACGTTTCTAGCGGGGGAAGATACGCAGTATTTT. This gives the protein CASTFLAGEDTQYF.

This clone was recorded a few times. The chain employs TRBV4-2 and TRBJ1-2, with D tentatively TRBD1 (5 bases). This CDR3 spans 13 amino acids. Trimming cost V 4 bases and J 1 base, with 7 bases left between them. CDR1 is LGHNA and CDR2 is YNFKEQ in the germline V gene. The CDR3 DNA reads TGTGCCAGCAGCCTGGGGCTTAACTATGGCTACACCTTC. Amino acids: CASSLGLNYGYTF.

This chain joins TRBV20-1 and TRBJ1-1, with D maybe TRBD1 (6 bases). V dropped 3 bases and J dropped 3 bases, with 17 bases sitting between them. CDR3 length: 15 residues. Germline V gene sequence: CDR1 DFQATT, CDR2 SNEGSKA (reference sequence). CDR3 sequence: CSASTLMGADTEAFF. For the CDR3, the DNA is TGCAGTGCTAGTACTTTGATGGGGGCGGACACTGAAGCTTTCTTT.